This T cell receptor (beta chain) was sequenced for a study of CD8 T cells in ankylosing spondylitis. Study-wide results and caveats: Within matched ankylosing spondylitis synovial fluid, disease-linked clones were reportedly significantly enriched. Some of the motif variants had earlier been found in reactive arthritis patients' fluid and blood.

Many counts were recorded for this clonotype. As yet, its antigen is unknown. Via MiXCR, TCRdb re-called the 5' RACE reads, giving one row per CDR3 protein. The data hold 200,000 to 250,000 distinct CDR3 sequences, with around a quarter observed a single time. The receptor comes from a male donor with ankylosing spondylitis or in good health (not recorded which). Sequenced material: blood, either unsorted or a sorted T cell fraction (not recorded which).

The CDR3 nucleotides are TGCAGTGCTAGGGACAGGGACAAAATAAACAAAGTCTCCTATAATTCACCCCTCCACTTT. Its translation is CSARDRDKINKVSYNSPLHF. The rearrangement joins TRBV20-1 to TRBJ1-6; TRBD1 matches at 8 bases. The germline gives CDR1 DFQATT, CDR2 SNEGSKA (reference sequence). Losses at the gene ends were 3 bases for V and 0 bases for J; bases not matched to a gene: 16. The CDR3 extends over 20 amino acids.